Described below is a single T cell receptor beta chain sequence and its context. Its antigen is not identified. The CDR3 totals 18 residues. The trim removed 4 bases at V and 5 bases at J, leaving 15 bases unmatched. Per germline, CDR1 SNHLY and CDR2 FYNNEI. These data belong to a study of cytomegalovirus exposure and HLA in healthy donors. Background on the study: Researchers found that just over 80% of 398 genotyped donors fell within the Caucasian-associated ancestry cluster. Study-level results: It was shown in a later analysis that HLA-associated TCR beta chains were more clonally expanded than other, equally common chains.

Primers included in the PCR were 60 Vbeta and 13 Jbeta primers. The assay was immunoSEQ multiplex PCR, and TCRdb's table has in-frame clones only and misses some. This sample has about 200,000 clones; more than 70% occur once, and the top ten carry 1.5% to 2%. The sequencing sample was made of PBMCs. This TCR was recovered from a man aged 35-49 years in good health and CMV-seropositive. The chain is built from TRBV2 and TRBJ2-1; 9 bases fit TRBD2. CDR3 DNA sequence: TGTGCCAGCAGTGGGCTAAGATTGACTAGCGGAAGTAACAATGAGCAGTTCTTC. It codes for CASSGLRLTSGSNNEQFF.